The TCR beta chain under discussion was sequenced for a study of T cells expressing NK-cell markers. Study in general: Sequenced donors, eight in total, included seven who were HCMV-seropositive and one who was seronegative.

The CDR3 loop spans 17 amino acids. In germline, CDR1 is SGHTA, CDR2 FQGTGA. TCRdb reprocessed the 5' RACE reads, keeping one entry per CDR3 protein, no DNA. The sample holds 500,000 or so distinct CDR3 sequences. Source material: blood T cells: a sorted CD56 or NKG2C T cell subset, CD4+ or CD8+ T cells, or bulk PBMC T cells (not recorded which). The source of this sequence is a man between 18 and 35 years old in good health. The chain has TRBV7-3 and TRBJ2-1; TCRdb's assignment of TRBD2 cannot be checked, as there is no DNA. The CDR3 protein is CASSSGTSRSSYNEQFF. Full variable domain (missing parts from reference TRBV7-3 and TRBJ2-1): GAGVSQTPSNKVTEKGKYVELRCDPISGHTALYWYRQSLGQGPEFLIYFQGTGAADDSGLPNDRFFAVRPEGSVSTLKIQRTERGDSAVYLCASSSGTSRSSYNEQFFGPGTRLTVL.